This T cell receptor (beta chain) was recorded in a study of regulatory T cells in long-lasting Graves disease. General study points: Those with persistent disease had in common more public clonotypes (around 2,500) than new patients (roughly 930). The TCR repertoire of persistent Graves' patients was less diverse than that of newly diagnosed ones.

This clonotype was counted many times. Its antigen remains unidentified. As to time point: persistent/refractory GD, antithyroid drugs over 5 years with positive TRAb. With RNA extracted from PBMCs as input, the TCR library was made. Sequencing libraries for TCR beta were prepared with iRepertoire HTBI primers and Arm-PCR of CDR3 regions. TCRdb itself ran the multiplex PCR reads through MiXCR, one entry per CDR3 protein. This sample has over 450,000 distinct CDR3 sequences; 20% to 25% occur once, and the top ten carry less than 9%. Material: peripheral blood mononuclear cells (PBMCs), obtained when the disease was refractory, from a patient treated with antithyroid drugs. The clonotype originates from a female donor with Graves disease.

The CDR3 bases are TGTGCCAGCTGGGCAAGGAACTATGGCTACACCTTC. This sequence encodes CASWARNYGYTF. V and J are TRBV3-1 and TRBJ1-2; D ambiguous. With 8 bases removed from V and 2 bases from J, the gap between germline ends came to 9 bases. The CDR3 covers 12 residues. Germline V gene data show CDR1 as LGHDT and CDR2 as YNNKEL (reference sequence).